One and the same sample provided the 20 T cell receptor beta chains below, sequenced in a study of blood T cell repertoires in COVID-19. The protocol was immunoSEQ multiplex PCR, while the TCRdb copy is restricted to in-frame clones and leaves out a portion. The sample consists of 150,000 to 200,000 clones, 70% to 80% of them appearing once. The sample taken for sequencing was peripheral blood. The origin of the receptors is a woman aged 50 to 65 with active or convalescent COVID-19.

This chain connects TRBV29-1 to TRBJ1-1; perhaps TRBD1 as D (6 bases). There are 14 residues in the CDR3. V lost 3 bases to trimming and J lost 3 bases, with 14 bases between them. In germline, CDR1 is SQVTM, CDR2 ANQGSEA. For the CDR3, the DNA is TGCAGCGTTGATGGAGGACAGCGATACACTGAAGCTTTCTTT. Protein product: CSVDGGQRYTEAFF. The full variable domain, rest sourced from reference TRBV29-1 and TRBJ1-1, is SAVISQKPSRDICQRGTSLTIQCQVDSQVTMMFWYRQQPGQSLTLIATANQGSEATYESGFVIDKFPISRPNLTFSTLTVSNMSPEDSSIYLCSVDGGQRYTEAFFGQGTRLTVV.

The chain carries TRBV7-3 and TRBJ2-1; D perhaps matches TRBD2 (5 bases). V lost 8 bases and J lost 5, with 22 bases in between. The CDR3 runs to 16 residues. Germline V gene data show CDR1 as SGHTA and CDR2 as FQGTGA. The CDR3 DNA is TGTGCCAGCGCCCCCCAAGGCGCGGGTTCTAACAATGAGCAGTTCTTC. Residues: CASAPQGAGSNNEQFF.

A single count supports this clone. V and J are TRBV6-6 and TRBJ1-3; tentatively, D is TRBD1 (6 bases). The germline V gene has CDR1 MNHNY and CDR2 SVGAGI (reference sequence). V gave up 2 bases and J gave up 4 bases, with 9 bases separating them. CDR3 length equals 14 residues. Written as DNA, the CDR3 is TGTGCCAGCAGTTACGGGCAGGGGGGAAACACCATATATTTT. As protein: CASSYGQGGNTIYF.

The chain joins TRBV30 to TRBJ2-7, with D perhaps TRBD2 (6 bases). CDR3 length: 14 residues. Germline assignment: CDR1 GTSNPN and CDR2 SVGIG (reference sequence). Trimming shortened V by 2 bases and J by 2 bases, and 13 bases separated the two germline ends. Here the CDR3 reads CAWSPLRGTYEQYF. In DNA, the CDR3 is TGTGCCTGGAGTCCTTTACGGGGGACCTACGAGCAGTACTTC. Together with reference TRBV30 and TRBJ2-7, the CDR3 gives the full variable domain: SQTIHQWPATLVQPVGSPLSLECTVEGTSNPNLYWYRQAAGRGLQLLFYSVGIGQISSEVPQNLSASRPQDRQFILSSKKLLLSDSGFYLCAWSPLRGTYEQYFGPGTRLTVT.

V is TRBV19 and J is TRBJ1-1; 9 nucleotides match TRBD1. This CDR3 comprises 17 residues. Germline V gene data show CDR1 as LNHDA and CDR2 as SQIVND (reference sequence). Losses at the gene ends were 7 bases for V and 3 bases for J; bases not matched to a gene: 15. CDR3: CASTSWTGARSDTEAFF. In DNA form, the CDR3 reads TGTGCCAGTACCTCATGGACAGGGGCAAGGTCGGACACTGAAGCTTTCTTT.

The rearrangement joins TRBV3-1 (or the pseudogene TRBV3-2) to TRBJ2-4; 8 bases are a match to TRBD2. Germline loops: CDR1 LGHDT, CDR2 YNNKEL (reference sequence). Trimming at V came to 4 bases and at J to 6 bases, leaving 8 bases not matched to a gene. CDR3 length: 15 amino acids. This chain's CDR3 is CASSPRGREVNIQYF. The CDR3 DNA reads TGTGCCAGCAGCCCCCGGGGGCGGGAGGTAAACATTCAGTACTTC.

The chain is built from TRBV4-3 and TRBJ2-5; 11 bases fit TRBD2. The ends lost 3 bases at V and 0 bases at J; junction bases unmatched: 3. From germline, CDR1 is LGHNA and CDR2 YSLEER. The CDR3 has 16 amino acids. In nucleotides, the CDR3 is TGCGCCAGCAGCCACGGACTAGCGGGCGACCAAGAGACCCAGTACTTC. Translation: CASSHGLAGDQETQYF.

The J gene is TRBJ2-7, the V gene TRBV10-2, with TRBD2 as a possible D gene (6 bases). V lost 4 bases, J lost 4 bases, and 17 bases lay in between. Looked up from germline, CDR1 is WSHSY and CDR2 is SAAADI. The CDR3 has 15 residues. CDR3 loop: CASSGRDFPMYEQYF. Here the CDR3 DNA reads TGCGCCAGCAGTGGGCGGGACTTTCCCATGTACGAGCAGTACTTC.

V usage is TRBV19 and J usage is TRBJ2-5, with 7 nucleotides matching TRBD2. Germline values: CDR1 LNHDA, CDR2 SQIVND (reference sequence). CDR3 length: 14 amino acids. V shed 3 bases and J 4 bases; nucleotides not matched to a gene: 5. As DNA, the CDR3 is TGTGCCAGTAGTATCATGGGGGGGAGAGAGACCCAGTACTTC. It encodes CASSIMGGRETQYF.

This chain uses TRBV2 with TRBJ1-2; no reliable D call. The ends were cut back, 7 bases at V and 1 base at J, with 10 bases in the middle. Looked up from germline, CDR1 is SNHLY and CDR2 is FYNNEI. The CDR3 contains 13 residues. The DNA for the CDR3 is TGTGCCAGCACCTTACACATTAACTATGGCTACACCTTC. Its protein product is CASTLHINYGYTF. Using reference TRBV2 and TRBJ1-2 for the parts outside the CDR3, the full variable domain is EPEVTQTPSHQVTQMGQEVILRCVPISNHLYFYWYRQILGQKVEFLVSFYNNEISEKSEIFDDQFSVERPDGSNFTLKIRSTKLEDSAMYFCASTLHINYGYTFGSGTRLTVV.

Only one count was recorded for this clone. The genes are TRBV4-2 and TRBJ2-2; 7 bases agree with TRBD2. The germline V gene has CDR1 LGHNA and CDR2 YNFKEQ. CDR3 size: 16 residues. V shed 0 bases, J shed 1 base, and the junction held 2 bases outside the gene matches. DNA for the CDR3: TGTGCCAGCAGCCAAGACCCTAGCGGGAACACCGGGGAGCTGTTTTTT. Protein sequence: CASSQDPSGNTGELFF.

This clone turned up a few times. This chain links TRBV6-5 with TRBJ2-7; 8 bases match TRBD2. V gave up 2 bases and J gave up 2 bases; unmatched junction bases: 5. In germline, CDR1 is MNHEY, CDR2 SVGAGI. This CDR3 has 15 residues. CDR3 loop: CASSYGGLAAYEQYF. CDR3 DNA sequence: TGTGCCAGCAGTTACGGCGGACTAGCCGCCTACGAGCAGTACTTC.

Only a few counts were recorded for this clone. The CDR3, as DNA: TGTGCCAGCAGCGTAGGACAGGGGAGGGCCGAGCAGTACTTC. Encoded protein: CASSVGQGRAEQYF. The chain joins TRBV7-2 to TRBJ2-7, with 9 bases lining up with TRBD1. CDR1 and CDR2 (germline): SGHTA, FQGNSA. J gave up 6 bases and V 5 bases, and 8 bases lay outside the gene matches. This CDR3 has 14 residues.

In this sample, this clone turned up a few times. As DNA, the CDR3 is TGTGCCAGCAGCCTCGGGACAGCTAATGAAAAACTGTTTTTT. It translates to CASSLGTANEKLFF. The chain employs TRBV7-9 and TRBJ1-4; 7 nucleotides line up with TRBD1. The CDR3 loop spans 14 amino acids. Trimming at V came to 5 bases and at J to 3 bases, leaving 3 bases not matched to a gene. CDR1 and CDR2 (germline): SEHNR, FQNEAQ (reference sequence).

The chain employs TRBV12-3 or TRBV12-4 and TRBJ2-1, with a possible D match to TRBD2 (5 bases). Between the trimmed V and J ends, which lost 8 bases and 6 bases, there was a span of 14 bases. This CDR3 spans 13 amino acids. This CDR3 is CASLRSAGNEQFF. CDR3 in DNA: TGTGCCAGCCTAAGGTCTGCGGGCAATGAGCAGTTCTTC.

V gene TRBV9 combines with J gene TRBJ1-6; D is uncertain. Germline assignment: CDR1 SGDLS and CDR2 YYNGEE. Trimming pared 1 base from V and 4 bases from J, leaving 9 bases between. The CDR3 totals 15 residues. CDR3: CASSVRGTYNSPLHF. The DNA of the CDR3 is TGTGCCAGCAGCGTACGGGGTACTTATAATTCACCCCTCCACTTT.

The chain employs TRBV7-6 and TRBJ2-4; the D gene is possibly TRBD1 (6 bases). The CDR3 covers 19 residues. In germline, CDR1 is SGHVS, CDR2 FNYEAQ. V was cut by 6 bases and J by 0 bases, with 24 bases left in between. The CDR3 protein is CASSSIPFTGSLAKNIQYF. The CDR3 DNA reads TGTGCCAGCAGTTCAATCCCCTTTACAGGGTCACTAGCCAAAAACATTCAGTACTTC. Combining the CDR3 with reference TRBV7-6 and TRBJ2-4 gives the whole variable domain GAGVSQSPRYKVTKRGQDVALRCDPISGHVSLYWYRQALGQGPEFLTYFNYEAQQDKSGLPNDRFSAERPEGSISTLTIQRTEQRDSAMYRCASSSIPFTGSLAKNIQYFGAGTRLSVL.

The genes are TRBV5-5 and TRBJ1-1; D is uncertain. V lost 3 bases and J lost 6, with 18 bases in between. CDR1 SGHKS and CDR2 YYEKEE come from the germline V gene (reference sequence). This CDR3 has 15 amino acids. The CDR3 region has the DNA TGTGCCAGCAGCTCCGCGGGCGGACCTTCGGCTGAAGCTTTCTTT. It translates to CASSSAGGPSAEAFF.

The V call is TRBV15, the J call TRBJ2-4; the D gene is possibly TRBD1 (5 bases). V shed 0 bases and J shed 4 bases, with 7 bases lying between them. Per the germline V gene, CDR1 is LNHNV and CDR2 is YYDKDF (reference sequence). CDR3 size: 14 residues. The CDR3 region has the DNA TGTGCCACCAGCAGAGAGACAGAGAAAAACATTCAGTACTTC. The encoded protein is CATSRETEKNIQYF.

This clone was seen only a few times. The V gene is TRBV19, the J gene TRBJ1-1, with D maybe TRBD1 (5 bases). The CDR3 totals 15 residues. V was cut by 3 bases and J by 8 bases, with 19 bases left in between. Germline CDR1 is LNHDA and CDR2 is SQIVND (reference sequence). CDR3 protein: CASSIGGGRHSEAFF. Written as DNA, the CDR3 is TGTGCCAGTAGTATTGGGGGGGGACGACACTCAGAAGCTTTCTTT.